Listed below are T cell receptor beta chains from one sample, sequenced in a study of blood T cell repertoires in COVID-19. TCRdb's table, derived via immunoSEQ multiplex PCR, lists solely in-frame clones and lacks some. Among over 200,000 clones, approximately 90% were seen once, and the ten largest hold about 10%. The sample consisted of PBMCs or T cells enriched from blood (not recorded which). These receptor sequences come from a young man who had recovered from COVID-19. The CDR3 runs from the conserved cysteine through the conserved F or W. A D gene is named only where the DNA matches it firmly. Clone size, where shown, is once, few, many, or a class for clones that have expanded.

abundance: .; v_gene: TRBV28; j_gene: TRBJ1-6; d_gene: .; CDR3nt: TGTGCCAGCAGAGCGGGTTTCCTTCGTTCGCTGTCCTATAATTCACCCCTCCACTTT; CDR3aa: CASRAGFLRSLSYNSPLHF
abundance: .; v_gene: TRBV19; j_gene: TRBJ1-3; d_gene: TRBD1; CDR3nt: TGTGCCAGTAGTCCCTGGGACAGCCCTGGAAACACCATATATTTT; CDR3aa: CASSPWDSPGNTIYF
abundance: .; v_gene: TRBV5-4; j_gene: TRBJ2-7; d_gene: .; CDR3nt: TGTGCCAGCAGCTCGACAGAGTCCTACGAGCAGTACTTC; CDR3aa: CASSSTESYEQYF
abundance: .; v_gene: TRBV30; j_gene: TRBJ1-6; d_gene: TRBD1; CDR3nt: TGTGCCTGGTCGGGACAGGGTAATTCACCCCTCCACTTT; CDR3aa: CAWSGQGNSPLHF
abundance: .; v_gene: TRBV19; j_gene: TRBJ2-1; d_gene: .; CDR3nt: TGTGCCAGTAGTATCTTTAGAGGGAATGAGCAGTTCTTC; CDR3aa: CASSIFRGNEQFF
abundance: .; v_gene: TRBV30; j_gene: TRBJ2-2; d_gene: TRBD2; CDR3nt: TGTGCCTGGACTAGACCTGGACTAGCGTTCAACACCGGGGAGCTGTTTTTT; CDR3aa: CAWTRPGLAFNTGELFF
abundance: .; v_gene: TRBV19; j_gene: TRBJ1-6; d_gene: TRBD1; CDR3nt: TGTGCCAGTAACATCGGACCCGGGACCGGGACAGATAATTCACCCCTCCACTTT; CDR3aa: CASNIGPGTGTDNSPLHF
abundance: .; v_gene: TRBV19; j_gene: TRBJ1-2; d_gene: .; CDR3nt: TGTGCCAGTAGTATAACAGGGTATAACTATGGCTACACCTTC; CDR3aa: CASSITGYNYGYTF
abundance: .; v_gene: TRBV29-1; j_gene: TRBJ1-1; d_gene: .; CDR3nt: TGCAGCGTTCCGGGGAACACTGAAGCTTTCTTT; CDR3aa: CSVPGNTEAFF
abundance: .; v_gene: TRBV6-2/TRBV6-3; j_gene: TRBJ2-7; d_gene: TRBD1; CDR3nt: TGTGCCAGCAGCCGGACAGGGAGGTCCTACGAGCAGTACTTC; CDR3aa: CASSRTGRSYEQYF
abundance: .; v_gene: TRBV10-3; j_gene: TRBJ2-1; d_gene: TRBD2; CDR3nt: TGTGCCATCAGTGAGTCAGCGGGAGCCGCCAATGAGCAGTTCTTC; CDR3aa: CAISESAGAANEQFF
abundance: few; v_gene: TRBV10-1; j_gene: TRBJ2-1; d_gene: TRBD2; CDR3nt: TGCGCCAGCAGTGAGCGGACTAGCGTATACAATGAGCAGTTCTTC; CDR3aa: CASSERTSVYNEQFF
abundance: .; v_gene: TRBV2; j_gene: TRBJ2-2; d_gene: TRBD2; CDR3nt: TGTGCCAGCATTCCGGGACTAGCTTTCACCGGGGAGCTGTTTTTT; CDR3aa: CASIPGLAFTGELFF
abundance: few; v_gene: TRBV6-2/TRBV6-3; j_gene: TRBJ1-2; d_gene: .; CDR3nt: TGTGCCAGCAGTTACGGTCCGGCCGGGAATGGCTACACCTTC; CDR3aa: CASSYGPAGNGYTF
abundance: .; v_gene: TRBV7-2; j_gene: TRBJ2-1; d_gene: TRBD2; CDR3nt: TGTGCCAGCAGCTCTCGGACTAGCGGGATCTCCTACAATGAGCAGTTCTTC; CDR3aa: CASSSRTSGISYNEQFF
abundance: .; v_gene: TRBV29-1; j_gene: TRBJ2-3; d_gene: TRBD2; CDR3nt: TGCAGCGTCCGGACTAGCGGGAGGGCAGATACGCAGTATTTT; CDR3aa: CSVRTSGRADTQYF
abundance: .; v_gene: TRBV29-1; j_gene: TRBJ1-1; d_gene: TRBD1; CDR3nt: TGCAGCGTGGCAGGACACGCAGGGGGCACTGAAGCTTTCTTT; CDR3aa: CSVAGHAGGTEAFF